This T cell receptor beta chain was captured in a study of cytomegalovirus exposure and HLA in healthy donors. Study-wide background: Out of approximately 170 million T cells, an earlier analysis found around 120 million unique TCR beta sequences in total.

This clone was seen only a few times. This CDR3 is built from 15 residues. The ends were cut back, 0 bases at V and 2 bases at J, with 8 bases in the middle. Germline V CDR1 and CDR2: SGHTA, FQGNSA. The study ran its PCR with 60 Vbeta and 13 Jbeta primers. Generated by immunoSEQ multiplex PCR, the TCRdb table keeps only in-frame clones and is missing some. The table has some 200,000 clones, roughly 84% seen once. The clonotype comes from a woman aged 50 to 60 in good health and CMV-seropositive. Material for sequencing was PBMCs. This chain connects TRBV7-2 to TRBJ2-1, with TRBD1 as a possible D gene (6 bases). In DNA form, the CDR3 reads TGTGCCAGCAGCTTAGCGGGGGCCCCCTACAATGAGCAGTTCTTC. Encoded protein: CASSLAGAPYNEQFF.